The 28 T cell receptor beta chains below all came from one sample that was sequenced in a study of blood T cell repertoires in COVID-19. The method was immunoSEQ multiplex PCR; TCRdb's version includes in-frame clones alone and lacks a portion of them. Of tens of thousands of clones in the sample, approximately 86% were seen once. The specimen sequenced was peripheral blood. The receptors derive from a man in his fifties or sixties with active COVID-19.

The chain employs TRBV2 and TRBJ2-2; D possibly corresponds to TRBD1 (5 bases). The germline V and J ends were trimmed by 4 bases and 8 bases, with 8 bases remaining between them. The germline gives CDR1 SNHLY, CDR2 FYNNEI. The CDR3 length is 12 residues. The CDR3 bases are TGTGCCAGCAGTGTAGGGGCGGGGGAGCTGTTTTTT. Translation gives CASSVGAGELFF. Together with reference TRBV2 and TRBJ2-2, the CDR3 gives the full variable domain: EPEVTQTPSHQVTQMGQEVILRCVPISNHLYFYWYRQILGQKVEFLVSFYNNEISEKSEIFDDQFSVERPDGSNFTLKIRSTKLEDSAMYFCASSVGAGELFFGEGSRLTVL.

V gene TRBV5-1 combines with J gene TRBJ2-7; 10 bases match TRBD2. The V segment lost 4 bases and the J segment 3 bases; nucleotides outside the gene matches: 4. The CDR3 has 14 amino acids. Germline CDR1 is SGHRS and CDR2 is YFSETQ. CDR3 protein: CASSISGGVYEQYF. CDR3 DNA: TGCGCCAGCAGCATAAGCGGGGGGGTCTACGAGCAGTACTTC. Supplemented by reference TRBV5-1 and TRBJ2-7, the full variable domain reads KAGVTQTPRYLIKTRGQQVTLSCSPISGHRSVSWYQQTPGQGLQFLFEYFSETQRNKGNFPGRFSGRQFSNSRSEMNVSTLELGDSALYLCASSISGGVYEQYFGPGTRLTVT.

The chain links TRBV7-9 to TRBJ2-1; 14 bases match TRBD2. CDR1 and CDR2 (germline): SEHNR, FQNEAQ (reference sequence). The ends lost 6 bases at V and 7 bases at J; junction bases unmatched: 8. This CDR3 spans 16 amino acids. DNA of the CDR3: TGTGCCAGCAGGCGGACTAGCGGGGGGTTAAAGAATGAGCAGTTCTTC. Its protein product is CASRRTSGGLKNEQFF.

This clone was seen once. The chain carries TRBV27 and TRBJ1-1, with TRBD1 as a possible D gene (5 bases). Trimming took 2 bases from V and 0 from J, leaving 7 bases between them. Per germline, CDR1 MNHEY and CDR2 SMNVEV (reference sequence). The CDR3 sequence is 14 residues long. The CDR3: CASSLRGLNTEAFF. The CDR3 DNA sequence: TGTGCCAGCAGTTTAAGGGGCCTGAACACTGAAGCTTTCTTT.

This clone has just a few counts. The V gene is TRBV30, the J gene TRBJ2-7; 13 bases line up with TRBD2. CDR1 is GTSNPN and CDR2 is SVGIG in the germline V gene (reference sequence). Trimming cost V 3 bases and J 4 bases; bases outside gene matches: 6. This CDR3 is built from 15 residues. The chain's CDR3 is CAWSQGLAGKYEQYF. CDR3 sequence (DNA): TGTGCCTGGAGCCAGGGACTAGCGGGGAAGTACGAGCAGTACTTC.

DNA for the CDR3: TGTGCCAGCAGTAAGGGGGGGTTGGCTAATGAAAAACTGTTTTTT. Protein product: CASSKGGLANEKLFF. The chain combines TRBV2 with TRBJ1-4; the D gene is possibly TRBD1 (6 bases). This CDR3 has 15 amino acids. Germline CDR1 and CDR2: SNHLY and FYNNEI. V was pared by 5 bases and J by 3 bases, with 13 bases between.

V usage is TRBV7-2 and J usage is TRBJ2-2; D is uncertain. There are 13 residues in the CDR3. The germline V gene has CDR1 SGHTA and CDR2 FQGNSA. V was trimmed by 4 bases and J by 0 bases, leaving 3 bases between them. DNA of the CDR3: TGTGCCAGCAGCTCTACGAACACCGGGGAGCTGTTTTTT. Protein product: CASSSTNTGELFF.

This CDR3 reads CASSQDLSSADLGTDTQYF. CDR3 nucleotides: TGCGCCAGCAGCCAAGATCTTTCGTCCGCTGACCTAGGCACAGATACGCAGTATTTT. This chain joins TRBV4-1 and TRBJ2-3, with unresolved D. V lost 0 bases, J lost 1 base, and 20 bases lay in between. The CDR3 length is 19 residues. Per the germline V gene, CDR1 is MGHRA and CDR2 is YSYEKL.

The V and J genes are TRBV20-1 and TRBJ1-4; the D gene is possibly TRBD1 (5 bases). Trimming pared 7 bases from V and 10 bases from J, leaving 13 bases between. The germline gives CDR1 DFQATT, CDR2 SNEGSKA (reference sequence). The CDR3 runs 11 residues. CDR3 sequence (DNA): TGCAGTGGCCCAGGGTACGGAAAACTGTTTTTT. Amino acids: CSGPGYGKLFF.

This chain connects TRBV2 to TRBJ1-1, with a tentative D call TRBD1 (5 bases). V was trimmed by 4 bases and J by 1 base, leaving 7 bases between them. The CDR3 totals 13 residues. Germline V CDR1 and CDR2: SNHLY, FYNNEI. CDR3 sequence reads: CASSGGPNTEAFF. As DNA, the CDR3 is TGTGCCAGCAGTGGGGGCCCGAACACTGAAGCTTTCTTT.

J is TRBJ1-2 and V is TRBV6-5, with 8 bases that match TRBD1. Germline V gene sequence: CDR1 MNHEY, CDR2 SVGAGI. CDR3 size: 14 residues. J gave up 7 bases and V 6 bases, and 10 bases lay outside the gene matches. CDR3 region: CASSLRTGMGGYTF. CDR3 sequence (DNA): TGTGCCAGCAGCCTACGGACAGGGATGGGTGGCTACACCTTC.

The chain links TRBV7-2 to TRBJ2-3; tentatively, D is TRBD1 (6 bases). CDR3 length: 16 amino acids. In germline, CDR1 is SGHTA, CDR2 FQGNSA. V gave up 0 bases and J gave up 1 base, with 11 bases separating them. CDR3: CASSLALHRGTDTQYF. Written as DNA, the CDR3 is TGTGCCAGCAGCTTAGCGCTCCACAGGGGCACAGATACGCAGTATTTT.

The J gene is TRBJ1-1, the V gene TRBV25-1, with D possibly TRBD1 on 5 matching bases. The CDR3 is 13 residues long. The V gene's germline CDR1 is MGHDK and CDR2 SYGVNS. V was cut by 8 bases and J by 0 bases, with 10 bases left in between. The CDR3 DNA sequence: TGTGCCAGCTCCCAAGGGGTGAACACTGAAGCTTTCTTT. Protein: CASSQGVNTEAFF.

A remark on this clone: At one end, the junction sequence differs from germline, possibly due to a read error. V usage is TRBV7-7 and J usage is TRBJ2-2; 12 nucleotides line up with TRBD2. The CDR3 loop spans 18 amino acids. Germline V lookup: CDR1 SSHAT, CDR2 FNYEAQ (reference sequence). The CDR3: CASSSSLLAGGNTGELFF. DNA of the CDR3: TGTGCTAGCAGCTCCAGTCTACTAGCGGGGGGGAACACCGGGGAGCTGTTTTTT.

This clone was seen a few times. The rearrangement uses TRBV5-1 and TRBJ2-1; D might be TRBD2 (6 bases). Between the trimmed V and J ends, which lost 3 bases and 9 bases, there was a span of 13 bases. Germline CDR1 and CDR2: SGHRS and YFSETQ. There are 13 residues in the CDR3. CDR3 DNA sequence: TGCGCCAGCAGCTCTCCGGGAGCTGGTGAGCAGTTCTTC. It specifies CASSSPGAGEQFF.

V is TRBV6-1 and J is TRBJ1-1; TRBD1 matches 10 bases. Germline V gives CDR1 MNHNS, CDR2 SASEGT. The CDR3 consists of 15 residues. Trimming cost V 3 bases and J 4 bases; bases outside gene matches: 5. For the CDR3, the DNA is TGTGCCAGCAGTGATTGGACAGGGGGGGGCACTGAAGCTTTCTTT. Translation gives CASSDWTGGGTEAFF.

The chain combines TRBV9 with TRBJ2-1, with 7 bases aligning to TRBD2. V dropped 0 bases and J dropped 3; count of bases not matched to a gene: 3. The CDR3 runs 15 residues. Germline assignment: CDR1 SGDLS and CDR2 YYNGEE. The chain's CDR3 is CASSVVGTNYNEQFF. In nucleotides, the CDR3 is TGTGCCAGCAGCGTAGTAGGGACTAACTACAATGAGCAGTTCTTC.

The chain recombines TRBV9 with TRBJ2-1; D is perhaps TRBD1 (6 bases). Deletions cut 4 bases from V and 2 bases from J, with 13 bases between. This CDR3 comprises 15 residues. Germline V gene lookup returns CDR1 SGDLS and CDR2 YYNGEE. The CDR3 region is CASSKLDSAYNEQFF. Written as DNA, the CDR3 is TGTGCCAGCAGCAAACTGGACAGCGCCTACAATGAGCAGTTCTTC.

V is TRBV5-5 and J is TRBJ1-1; no clear D gene. V lost 5 bases to trimming and J lost 0 bases, with 11 bases between them. Germline values: CDR1 SGHKS, CDR2 YYEKEE (reference sequence). This CDR3 is 14 amino acids long. CDR3 bases: TGTGCCAGCAGTCCCGAACAGCTGAACACTGAAGCTTTCTTT. Protein: CASSPEQLNTEAFF.

This chain links TRBV6-2 or TRBV6-3 with TRBJ1-1; possible D gene TRBD1, 5 bases. The CDR3 covers 16 residues. V was pared by 7 bases and J by 4 bases, with 22 bases between. CDR1 and CDR2 from the germline V gene are MNHEY and SVGEGT. This CDR3 is CASTPRTRGSGTEAFF. DNA of the CDR3: TGTGCCAGCACCCCCCGGACACGCGGATCGGGCACTGAAGCTTTCTTT.

The rearrangement uses TRBV9 and TRBJ2-5, with 7 bases that match TRBD1. The length of the CDR3 is 15 residues. V dropped 0 bases and J dropped 4; count of bases not matched to a gene: 6. Germline V gene sequence: CDR1 SGDLS, CDR2 YYNGEE. The CDR3 region is CASSVGGPGGETQYF. The CDR3, as DNA: TGTGCCAGCAGCGTAGGGGGGCCAGGGGGAGAGACCCAGTACTTC.

This clone was seen a handful of times. This rearrangement joins TRBV6-5 to TRBJ2-7; TRBD2 matches 9 bases. The germline V gene encodes CDR1 MNHEY and CDR2 SVGAGI. J was trimmed by 0 bases and V by 7 bases; bases with no gene match: 7. The CDR3 has 15 residues. The CDR3 nucleotides read TGTGCCAGCACCAGAAGCGGGGGGATCTCCTACGAGCAGTACTTC. This gives the protein CASTRSGGISYEQYF.

The sample holds one count of this clone. The J gene is TRBJ2-7, the V gene TRBV5-1; D remains unclear. The CDR3 covers 12 residues. Deletions cut 3 bases from V and 3 bases from J, with 7 bases between. Germline CDR1 SGHRS, CDR2 YFSETQ. The CDR3 sequence: CASSSGGYEQYF. CDR3 coding DNA: TGCGCCAGCAGCTCCGGCGGCTACGAGCAGTACTTC.

The chain uses TRBV19 and TRBJ1-2; TRBD1 might be the D (6 bases). CDR1 is LNHDA, CDR2 SQIVND, per germline (reference sequence). V lost 5 bases and J lost 3, with 13 bases in between. CDR3 size: 14 residues. CDR3 protein: CASSARGSDYGYTF. CDR3 nucleotide sequence: TGTGCCAGTAGTGCCAGGGGATCTGACTATGGCTACACCTTC.

The chain has TRBV3-1 (or the pseudogene TRBV3-2) and TRBJ2-2; D might be TRBD1 (5 bases). CDR3 length: 15 amino acids. Deletions cut 6 bases from V and 6 bases from J, with 17 bases between. Germline V CDR1 and CDR2: LGHDT, YNNKEL (reference sequence). CDR3 sequence: CASSLYTGPPGELFF. In DNA, the CDR3 is TGTGCCAGCAGTCTTTACACAGGACCTCCCGGGGAGCTGTTTTTT.

The chain joins TRBV14 to TRBJ2-1; TRBD2 matches at 13 bases. Germline CDR1 and CDR2: SGHDN and FVKESK. The CDR3 length is 19 residues. The junction had 11 bases not matched to a gene; V was cut back by 4 bases and J by 2 bases. The CDR3 protein is CASSRSTSGGPRPYNEQFF. The DNA of the CDR3 is TGTGCCAGCAGCCGGTCGACTAGCGGGGGGCCCCGCCCCTACAATGAGCAGTTCTTC.

This clone was seen more than once but under ten times. The chain joins TRBV7-9 to TRBJ2-7; 11 bases line up with TRBD2. CDR3 length: 14 amino acids. Trimming removed 6 bases from V and 2 bases from J; junction bases left unmatched: 3. From germline, CDR1 is SEHNR and CDR2 FQNEAQ (reference sequence). The CDR3 DNA reads as TGTGCCAGCAGGGGGACTAGCGGTACCTACGAGCAGTACTTC. It encodes CASRGTSGTYEQYF.

This clone was detected only a few times. V is TRBV6-4 and J is TRBJ2-6; D is perhaps TRBD1 (6 bases). CDR3 length: 15 residues. With 3 bases removed from V and 0 bases from J, the gap between germline ends came to 6 bases. Germline V lookup: CDR1 MRHNA, CDR2 SNTAGT. CDR3: CASSEDSSGANVLTF. Here the CDR3 DNA reads TGTGCCAGCAGTGAGGACAGCTCTGGGGCCAACGTCCTGACTTTC.